This is a list of T cell receptor beta chains from one sample in a study of OX40 agonist ivuxolimab in advanced cancers. Using immunoSEQ multiplex PCR, the repertoire was profiled, and TCRdb retains in-frame clones only, with some absent. Of about 100,000 clones listed, approximately 89% are singletons. Sequenced here: CD4+ or CD8+ T cells sorted from blood, sampled in a trial of the OX40 agonist ivuxolimab. The origin of the receptors is an adult with an advanced solid tumor such as melanoma, head and neck, liver or kidney cancer. Both conserved end residues are part of each CDR3. The D gene is left open where the match is weak. Size is omitted from some rows. Given values are once, few, many or a class for expanded clones.

J,D,size,length,V,CDR3,DNA
TRBJ2-7,.,.,13,TRBV9,CASSVAAQGEQYF,TGTGCCAGCAGCGTAGCCGCCCAGGGGGAGCAGTACTTC
TRBJ2-7,TRBD2,.,15,TRBV7-2,CASSFRSAAAGEQYF,TGTGCCAGCAGCTTTCGTAGCGCCGCAGCGGGAGAGCAGTACTTC
TRBJ2-1,.,.,15,TRBV6-5,CASSYGGSRANEQFF,TGTGCCAGCAGTTACGGGGGGAGTAGGGCGAATGAGCAGTTCTTC
TRBJ1-5,TRBD1,few,14,TRBV28,CASSSPAGGQPQHF,TGTGCCAGCAGTTCCCCTGCAGGGGGTCAGCCCCAGCATTTT
TRBJ2-1,.,.,17,TRBV28,CASSPHGVRQSFDEQFF,TGTGCCAGCAGTCCCCATGGGGTCAGACAGTCATTCGATGAGCAGTTCTTC
TRBJ1-4,.,.,17,TRBV9,CASSVAAGWSHGEKLFF,TGTGCCAGCAGCGTAGCGGCAGGGTGGTCGCATGGAGAAAAACTGTTTTTT
TRBJ2-2,TRBD1,.,17,TRBV7-9,CASSRGRGQGNTGELFF,TGTGCCAGCAGCCGCGGAAGGGGACAGGGGAACACCGGGGAGCTGTTTTTT
TRBJ2-3,TRBD2,once,15,TRBV7-9,CASSYRAGGTDTQYF,TGTGCCAGCAGCTATCGAGCGGGAGGTACAGATACGCAGTATTTT
TRBJ2-5,TRBD2,.,14,TRBV4-3,CASSQERETETQYF,TGCGCCAGCAGCCAAGAGCGGGAGACAGAGACCCAGTACTTC
TRBJ2-2,TRBD1,.,14,TRBV5-1,CASSFGQAAGELFF,TGCGCCAGCAGCTTCGGACAGGCGGCCGGGGAGCTGTTTTTT
TRBJ2-7,.,.,14,TRBV15,CATSRDLAGHEQYF,TGTGCCACCAGCAGAGATCTGGCAGGGCATGAGCAGTACTTC
TRBJ2-7,TRBD1,.,15,TRBV7-9,CASSTGTGEGDEQYF,TGTGCCAGCAGCACCGGGACAGGAGAAGGCGACGAGCAGTACTTC
TRBJ1-4,TRBD1,once,14,TRBV6-1,CASSAGQRWEKLFF,TGTGCCAGCAGTGCGGGACAGCGTTGGGAGAAACTGTTTTTT
TRBJ2-3,.,.,18,TRBV14,CASSQVLVSGSSTDTQYF,TGTGCCAGCAGCCAAGTTCTAGTCAGCGGAAGTAGCACAGATACGCAGTATTTT
TRBJ1-5,.,.,16,TRBV2,CASRGRGGTGDQPQHF,TGTGCCAGCAGGGGTCGGGGTGGTACGGGAGATCAGCCCCAGCATTTT
TRBJ2-1,TRBD2,.,15,TRBV6-5,CASRETSGIYNEQFF,TGTGCCAGCAGAGAGACTAGCGGGATTTACAATGAGCAGTTCTTC
TRBJ2-5,.,.,15,TRBV7-2,CASSWRGSQQETQYF,TGTGCCAGCAGCTGGAGGGGGAGTCAACAAGAGACCCAGTACTTC
TRBJ2-3,.,few,15,TRBV27,CASSFGQGRADTQYF,TGTGCCAGCAGTTTTGGTCAGGGTAGGGCAGATACGCAGTATTTT
TRBJ1-1,.,.,14,TRBV19,CASRPQHANTEAFF,TGTGCCAGTAGACCCCAACACGCGAACACTGAAGCTTTCTTT
TRBJ2-2,.,.,14,TRBV5-4,CASSLGGTAGELFF,TGTGCCAGCAGCTTGGGTGGGACCGCCGGGGAGCTGTTTTTT
TRBJ2-5,.,.,14,TRBV2,CASSPGQSLMTQYF,TGTGCCAGCAGTCCCGGACAGTCTCTTATGACCCAGTACTTC
TRBJ2-7,.,.,14,TRBV6-1,CASSSLQGLYEQYF,TGTGCCAGCAGTTCTCTTCAGGGGCTCTACGAGCAGTACTTC
TRBJ1-3,TRBD1,.,17,TRBV27,CASSSGTDSPTGNTIYF,TGTGCCAGCAGTTCCGGGACAGACTCCCCTACTGGAAACACCATATATTTT
TRBJ1-3,.,once,15,TRBV18,CASSKSGTSGNTIYF,TGTGCCAGCTCAAAGAGTGGAACTTCTGGAAACACCATATATTTT
TRBJ2-3,.,.,15,TRBV7-3,CASSFSAGMADTQYF,TGTGCCAGCAGCTTCTCTGCGGGAATGGCAGATACGCAGTATTTT
TRBJ1-4,TRBD1,.,15,TRBV19,CASSRKGTGTEKLFF,TGTGCCAGTAGCAGAAAAGGGACAGGAACTGAAAAACTGTTTTTT
TRBJ1-1,.,.,17,TRBV7-9,CASSSDAGRRINTEAFF,TGTGCCAGCAGCTCGGATGCTGGGAGACGGATAAACACTGAAGCTTTCTTT
TRBJ2-1,TRBD2,once,17,TRBV6-4,CASERIASGREHNEQFF,TGTGCCAGCGAGCGTATCGCTAGCGGGAGGGAGCACAATGAGCAGTTCTTC
TRBJ2-2,.,.,13,TRBV5-1,CASSIGVTGELFF,TGCGCCAGCAGCATAGGGGTCACCGGGGAGCTGTTTTTT
TRBJ2-1,TRBD2,.,20,TRBV5-1,CASSLTGTSPLPAFYNEQFF,TGCGCCAGCAGCTTAACCGGGACTAGCCCCCTTCCAGCTTTTTACAATGAGCAGTTCTTC
TRBJ1-1,TRBD1,.,15,TRBV5-1,CASSLTGQGNTEAFF,TGCGCCAGCAGCTTGACGGGACAGGGGAACACTGAAGCTTTCTTT
TRBJ1-1,.,.,13,TRBV9,CASSPMGATEAFF,TGTGCCAGCAGCCCCATGGGAGCCACTGAAGCTTTCTTT
TRBJ2-1,TRBD2,.,16,TRBV18,CASSPSLAGGVNEQFF,TGTGCCAGCTCACCCTCCCTAGCGGGAGGGGTCAATGAGCAGTTCTTC
TRBJ1-5,TRBD1,.,16,TRBV19,CASRFRTGTLNQPQHF,TGTGCCAGTAGATTCCGGACAGGGACCCTCAATCAGCCCCAGCATTTT
TRBJ2-5,TRBD2,.,14,TRBV5-1,CASSLGDYQETQYF,TGCGCCAGCAGCTTGGGGGACTATCAAGAGACCCAGTACTTC
TRBJ1-1,.,.,15,TRBV18,CASSPERNWNTEAFF,TGTGCCAGCTCACCCGAAAGAAATTGGAACACTGAAGCTTTCTTT
TRBJ2-3,.,.,16,TRBV7-2,CASSLGAFPPTDTQYF,TGTGCCAGCAGCTTAGGGGCCTTCCCGCCGACAGATACGCAGTATTTT
TRBJ2-5,.,.,11,TRBV20-1,CSAGGGETQYF,TGCAGTGCTGGGGGCGGGGAGACCCAGTACTTC
TRBJ2-2,.,.,13,TRBV4-1,CASSPPYVGELFF,TGCGCCAGCAGCCCCCCCTACGTCGGGGAGCTGTTTTTT
TRBJ2-1,.,.,16,TRBV5-1,CASSLGSGNSYNEQFF,TGCGCCAGCAGCTTGGGGTCAGGGAACTCCTACAATGAGCAGTTCTTC
TRBJ1-1,TRBD1,few,11,TRBV28,CATRQGTEAFF,TGTGCCACCCGACAGGGCACTGAAGCTTTCTTT
TRBJ1-4,.,.,17,TRBV2,CASSPGPAQATNEKLFF,TGTGCCAGCAGTCCCGGTCCCGCCCAGGCAACTAATGAAAAACTGTTTTTT
TRBJ2-3,TRBD2,once,16,TRBV18,CASSPVLAGGTDTQYF,TGTGCCAGCTCACCCGTTTTAGCGGGAGGGACAGATACGCAGTATTTT
TRBJ2-2,.,.,17,TRBV4-2,CASSQDSGRLNTGELFF,TGTGCCAGCAGCCAAGATTCAGGACGGCTGAACACCGGGGAGCTGTTTTTT
TRBJ1-1,.,once,12,TRBV7-8,CASSFIRTEAFF,TGTGCCAGCAGCTTCATCCGCACTGAAGCTTTCTTT
TRBJ1-3,TRBD1,.,16,TRBV4-1,CASSQHQGATGNTIYF,TGCGCCAGCAGCCAACACCAGGGGGCGACTGGAAACACCATATATTTT
TRBJ1-5,TRBD1,once,14,TRBV28,CASSTGEGHQPQHF,TGTGCCAGCAGTACAGGGGAAGGTCATCAGCCCCAGCATTTT
TRBJ2-2,.,.,13,TRBV2,CASSGQNTGELFF,TGTGCCAGCAGTGGACAGAACACCGGGGAGCTGTTTTTT
TRBJ1-2,TRBD1,.,15,TRBV5-6,CASSYRTGGYYGYTF,TGTGCCAGCAGCTACCGGACAGGGGGCTACTATGGCTACACCTTC
TRBJ2-7,TRBD2,.,13,TRBV5-1,CASSSGLAYEQYF,TGCGCCAGCAGCAGCGGACTAGCCTACGAGCAGTACTTC
TRBJ1-2,.,.,13,TRBV4-1,CASSSRANYGYTF,TGCGCCAGCAGCTCCAGGGCCAACTATGGCTACACCTTC
TRBJ2-7,.,.,16,TRBV18,CASSPYASGPAYEQYF,TGTGCCAGCTCACCATATGCAAGTGGACCGGCCTACGAGCAGTACTTC
TRBJ1-4,.,.,15,TRBV28,CASSDHGATNEKLFF,TGTGCCAGCAGTGACCACGGCGCAACTAATGAAAAACTGTTTTTT
TRBJ2-7,.,.,18,TRBV10-1,CASSPFNGSRPPSYEQYF,TGCGCCAGCAGCCCCTTTAACGGGAGTAGGCCCCCTTCCTACGAGCAGTACTTC
TRBJ2-7,TRBD2,.,14,TRBV18,CASSGLAGNGEQYF,TGTGCCAGCTCGGGACTAGCGGGAAATGGCGAGCAGTACTTC
TRBJ1-1,.,.,15,TRBV7-8,CASSPLGRGNTEAFF,TGTGCCAGCAGCCCCCTGGGGAGGGGGAACACTGAAGCTTTCTTT
TRBJ1-1,.,once,13,TRBV5-4,CASSLDPNTEAFF,TGTGCCAGCAGCTTGGACCCGAACACTGAAGCTTTCTTT
TRBJ2-5,TRBD1,.,14,TRBV9,CASSATGGKGTQYF,TGTGCCAGCAGCGCGACAGGGGGCAAGGGGACCCAGTACTTC
TRBJ2-1,TRBD2,once,16,TRBV7-8,CASSLARLADYNEQFF,TGTGCCAGCAGCTTAGCGAGGCTAGCGGATTACAATGAGCAGTTCTTC
TRBJ1-1,.,.,12,TRBV28,CASSLEAGTAFF,TGTGCCAGCAGTCTCGAAGCAGGGACAGCTTTCTTT